The rows below give T cell receptor beta chains drawn from one sample of a study of CD8 T cells in Susac syndrome. Each CDR3 protein gets one entry after TCRdb re-called the immunoSEQ multiplex PCR reads with MiXCR. The repertoire holds tens of thousands of distinct CDR3 sequences, with roughly 91% as singletons. Specimen: CD8+ T cells from PBMCs. The source of these receptors is a human donor with multiple sclerosis. Both conserved end residues are part of each CDR3. Fields, in order: D gene, clone size, CDR3 length, J gene, V gene, CDR3 protein, CDR3 DNA. A D gene is named only where the DNA matches it firmly. Some rows mark clone size as missing; the rest say once, few, many or name a class of expanded clone.

d_gene: -
abundance: once
len: 15
j_gene: TRBJ2-7
v_gene: TRBV4-1
CDR3aa: CASSPLYGLSYEQYF
CDR3nt: TGCGCCAGCAGCCCCCTTTATGGGCTGTCCTACGAGCAGTACTTC

d_gene: TRBD2
abundance: -
len: 18
j_gene: TRBJ2-2
v_gene: TRBV27
CDR3aa: CASSLLPGGVGPAGELFF
CDR3nt: TGTGCCAGCAGTTTACTCCCGGGAGGGGTCGGTCCGGCCGGGGAGCTGTTTTTT

d_gene: -
abundance: -
len: 13
j_gene: TRBJ2-5
v_gene: TRBV23-1
CDR3aa: CASSQLYQETQYF
CDR3nt: TGCGCCAGCAGTCAACTGTACCAAGAGACCCAGTACTTC

d_gene: -
abundance: -
len: 16
j_gene: TRBJ2-1
v_gene: TRBV4-3
CDR3aa: CASSHGTFSHNNEQFF
CDR3nt: TGCGCCAGCAGTCACGGAACCTTCTCCCACAACAATGAGCAGTTCTTC

d_gene: -
abundance: -
len: 14
j_gene: TRBJ2-1
v_gene: TRBV9
CDR3aa: CASSVAWWDGEQFF
CDR3nt: TGTGCCAGCAGCGTAGCTTGGTGGGATGGTGAGCAGTTCTTC

d_gene: -
abundance: -
len: 17
j_gene: TRBJ2-3
v_gene: TRBV13
CDR3aa: CASSPGSGSGPTDTQYF
CDR3nt: TGTGCCAGCAGCCCCGGTTCGGGTAGCGGCCCCACAGATACGCAGTATTTT

d_gene: -
abundance: once
len: 14
j_gene: TRBJ2-3
v_gene: TRBV13
CDR3aa: CASSLEPSTDTQYF
CDR3nt: TGTGCCAGCAGCTTAGAACCTAGCACAGATACGCAGTATTTT

d_gene: -
abundance: -
len: 12
j_gene: TRBJ2-2
v_gene: TRBV6-6
CDR3aa: CASSYSSLELFF
CDR3nt: TGTGCCAGCAGTTACTCGAGCTTAGAGCTGTTTTTT

d_gene: -
abundance: -
len: 15
j_gene: TRBJ2-7
v_gene: TRBV10-1
CDR3aa: CASSEASASSYEQYF
CDR3nt: TGCGCCAGCAGTGAGGCGTCCGCGAGCTCCTACGAGCAGTACTTC

d_gene: -
abundance: -
len: 13
j_gene: TRBJ2-7
v_gene: TRBV28
CDR3aa: CASSEGDPYEQYF
CDR3nt: TGTGCCAGCAGTGAAGGAGACCCCTACGAGCAGTACTTC

d_gene: -
abundance: -
len: 14
j_gene: TRBJ1-2
v_gene: TRBV12-3/TRBV12-4
CDR3aa: CASSYTTGSYGYTF
CDR3nt: TGTGCCAGCAGCTACACGACAGGCTCCTATGGCTACACCTTC

d_gene: -
abundance: -
len: 14
j_gene: TRBJ2-1
v_gene: TRBV9
CDR3aa: CASSVEGSYNEQFF
CDR3nt: TGTGCCAGCAGCGTAGAGGGCTCCTACAATGAGCAGTTCTTC

d_gene: -
abundance: -
len: 17
j_gene: TRBJ1-6
v_gene: TRBV28
CDR3aa: CASSGGLPSSYNSPLHF
CDR3nt: TGTGCCAGCAGTGGGGGACTCCCGAGCTCCTATAATTCACCCCTCCACTTT

d_gene: TRBD2
abundance: -
len: 15
j_gene: TRBJ2-1
v_gene: TRBV5-6
CDR3aa: CASNSIAGGPNEQFF
CDR3nt: TGTGCCAGCAACAGTATAGCGGGAGGGCCTAATGAGCAGTTCTTC

d_gene: -
abundance: -
len: 15
j_gene: TRBJ2-7
v_gene: TRBV28
CDR3aa: CASSPRGSSSYEQYF
CDR3nt: TGTGCCAGCAGTCCGCGGGGCAGCTCCTCCTACGAGCAGTACTTC

d_gene: -
abundance: -
len: 15
j_gene: TRBJ1-5
v_gene: TRBV12-3/TRBV12-4
CDR3aa: CASSLIRARNQPQHF
CDR3nt: TGTGCCAGCAGTTTAATTAGGGCTCGCAATCAGCCCCAGCATTTT

d_gene: -
abundance: -
len: 14
j_gene: TRBJ2-3
v_gene: TRBV27
CDR3aa: CASSFRGLPDTQYF
CDR3nt: TGTGCCAGCAGTTTTCGCGGGTTGCCAGATACGCAGTATTTT

d_gene: TRBD2
abundance: -
len: 14
j_gene: TRBJ2-4
v_gene: TRBV2
CDR3aa: CASSSGSGGNIQYF
CDR3nt: TGTGCCAGCAGTAGCGGGAGCGGAGGAAACATTCAGTACTTC

d_gene: -
abundance: -
len: 15
j_gene: TRBJ2-1
v_gene: TRBV27
CDR3aa: CASSPSESSYNEQFF
CDR3nt: TGTGCCAGCAGTCCCAGCGAAAGCTCCTACAATGAGCAGTTCTTC

d_gene: -
abundance: -
len: 12
j_gene: TRBJ1-5
v_gene: TRBV19
CDR3aa: CASSQGSQPQHF
CDR3nt: TGTGCCAGTAGCCAGGGGAGCCAGCCCCAGCATTTT

d_gene: -
abundance: -
len: 16
j_gene: TRBJ2-7
v_gene: TRBV6-9
CDR3aa: CASSSSDWSKGHEQYF
CDR3nt: TGTGCCAGCAGTTCTTCTGACTGGTCCAAGGGCCACGAGCAGTACTTC

d_gene: -
abundance: -
len: 14
j_gene: TRBJ1-6
v_gene: TRBV27
CDR3aa: CASRMGGYNSPLHF
CDR3nt: TGTGCCAGCAGGATGGGGGGATATAATTCACCCCTCCACTTT

d_gene: -
abundance: once
len: 11
j_gene: TRBJ2-1
v_gene: TRBV29-1
CDR3aa: CSVGFGLEQFF
CDR3nt: TGCAGCGTTGGATTCGGACTTGAGCAGTTCTTC

d_gene: -
abundance: -
len: 16
j_gene: TRBJ2-3
v_gene: TRBV3-1
CDR3aa: CASSPHWTESTDTQYF
CDR3nt: TGTGCCAGCAGCCCGCACTGGACAGAGAGCACAGATACGCAGTATTTT

d_gene: -
abundance: -
len: 13
j_gene: TRBJ1-2
v_gene: TRBV28
CDR3aa: CASSLGPGTHYTF
CDR3nt: TGTGCCAGCAGTTTAGGGCCCGGAACCCACTACACCTTC